Listed below are T cell receptor beta chains from one sample, sequenced in a study of T cells of healthy individuals. TCRdb analysed the 5' RACE reads with MiXCR anew, one entry per CDR3 protein. The data hold approximately 50,000 distinct CDR3 sequences, with under 15% observed a single time. The receptors were sampled from a human donor in good health. CDR3s include the opening cysteine and the closing phenylalanine or tryptophan. A D gene is named only where the DNA matches it firmly. Size is stated for part of the rows, as once, few or many counts, or as a class when the clone is expanded.

size | J | V | D | length | DNA | CDR3
many | TRBJ2-1 | TRBV28 | NA | 17 | TGTGCCAGCTTGCCGGCGGAGGGTCTTCGCTCCTACAATGAGCAGTTCTTC | CASLPAEGLRSYNEQFF
many | TRBJ2-7 | TRBV9 | TRBD1 | 14 | TGTGCCAGCAGCGTACTGGACAGGGAGCACGAGCAGTACTTC | CASSVLDREHEQYF
many | TRBJ2-7 | TRBV4-3 | TRBD1 | 17 | TGCGCCAGCAGCCAGTTCGGACCCGGGACAGGCTCCTACGAGCAGTACTTC | CASSQFGPGTGSYEQYF
many | TRBJ2-5 | TRBV4-1 | NA | 15 | TGCGCCAGCAGCCAAGAAGAGGTGGGCGGAGGGACCCAGTACTTC | CASSQEEVGGGTQYF
many | TRBJ1-2 | TRBV20-1 | NA | 13 | TGCAGTGCGAGGCCTGACAGTTCTCGTGGCTACACCTTC | CSARPDSSRGYTF
many | TRBJ1-2 | TRBV20-1 | TRBD1 | 16 | TGCAGTGCTAGAGGGGACAGGGGAGGGGGCAACTATGGCTACACCTTC | CSARGDRGGGNYGYTF
NA | TRBJ2-5 | TRBV5-4 | NA | 14 | TGTGCCAGCAGCTCGAACGTACAGGGTGAGACCCAGTACTTC | CASSSNVQGETQYF
NA | TRBJ2-7 | TRBV29-1 | TRBD1 | 12 | TGCAGCGGTAGACAGGGATCAGGGGAGCAGTACTTC | CSGRQGSGEQYF
few | TRBJ2-3 | TRBV7-2 | TRBD2 | 15 | TGTGCCAGCAGCTTAGGAGGACTAGGAACAGATACGCAGTATTTT | CASSLGGLGTDTQYF
NA | TRBJ1-1 | TRBV5-5 | NA | 13 | TGTGCCAGCAGCTTGTTCGGGAACACTGAAGCTTTCTTT | CASSLFGNTEAFF
many | TRBJ1-4 | TRBV29-1 | NA | 13 | TGCAGCGTTCGAGTCGGCACTAATGAAAAACTGTTTTTT | CSVRVGTNEKLFF
NA | TRBJ2-7 | TRBV30 | NA | 13 | TGTGCCTGGAGAGATACTAGAAAGTACGAGCAGTACTTC | CAWRDTRKYEQYF
many | TRBJ2-1 | TRBV6-4 | TRBD2 | 14 | TGTGCCAGCAGTGAGGGCAGGGAGGGCGATGAGCAGTTCTTC | CASSEGREGDEQFF
few | TRBJ2-1 | TRBV12-3/TRBV12-4 | TRBD2 | 16 | TGTGCCAGCAGTCCCGGGACTAGAAGTGCCTACAATGAGCAGTTCTTC | CASSPGTRSAYNEQFF
NA | TRBJ1-3 | TRBV10-3 | TRBD1 | 16 | TGTGCCATCAGTGGGGGGACAGGGGTGTCCGGAAACACCATATATTTT | CAISGGTGVSGNTIYF
many | TRBJ2-1 | TRBV5-5 | NA | 14 | TGTGCCAGCAGCTTTGAAGGCAGTAGCAATGAGCAGTTCTTC | CASSFEGSSNEQFF
many | TRBJ2-2 | TRBV10-3 | NA | 14 | TGTGCCATCAGCAGGACGGGGAACACCGGGGAGCTGTTTTTT | CAISRTGNTGELFF
NA | TRBJ1-5 | TRBV6-2/TRBV6-3 | TRBD1 | 14 | TGTGCCAGCAGTCAGACAGGGGGCAACCAGCCCCAGCATTTT | CASSQTGGNQPQHF
many | TRBJ2-3 | TRBV7-2 | NA | 12 | TGTGCCAGCACCCCATTAGGGGATACGCAGTATTTT | CASTPLGDTQYF
many | TRBJ2-7 | TRBV12-3/TRBV12-4 | TRBD2 | 14 | TGTGCCAGCAGTTTAGAGCGGGGGTCATACGAGCAGTACTTC | CASSLERGSYEQYF
many | TRBJ2-3 | TRBV7-7 | TRBD2 | 18 | TGTGCCAGCAGCCCGAGTTTATTGGCGGGGGGCTCCACAGATACGCAGTATTTT | CASSPSLLAGGSTDTQYF
NA | TRBJ1-5 | TRBV11-2 | NA | 14 | TGTGCCAGCAGCTTGGGCCGGAACAATCAGCCCCAGCATTTT | CASSLGRNNQPQHF
many | TRBJ2-5 | TRBV10-3 | NA | 15 | TGTGCCATCAGTGACGGTTACGGGGCGCAAGAGACCCAGTACTTC | CAISDGYGAQETQYF
few | TRBJ1-6 | TRBV2 | TRBD1 | 14 | TGTGCCAGCAGTACCGGGACAGATAATTCACCCCTCCACTTT | CASSTGTDNSPLHF
many | TRBJ2-5 | TRBV9 | NA | 15 | TGTGCCAGCAGCGTAGCGCCAATACCCCAAGAGACCCAGTACTTC | CASSVAPIPQETQYF
NA | TRBJ2-3 | TRBV4-3 | TRBD1 | 17 | TGCGCCAGCAGCCGCGGGTGGACAGGGGATTTCGTAGATACGCAGTATTTT | CASSRGWTGDFVDTQYF
NA | TRBJ1-2 | TRBV12-3/TRBV12-4 | NA | 13 | TGTGCCAGCAGGCCAACGGGGGGAACCAGCTACACCTTC | CASRPTGGTSYTF
many | TRBJ2-7 | TRBV20-1 | TRBD2 | 13 | TGCAGTGGGACTAGCGGGAGCTCCTACGAGCAGTACTTC | CSGTSGSSYEQYF
many | TRBJ2-1 | TRBV4-3 | NA | 14 | TGCGCCAGCAGCTTAGGGACGGATAACAATGAGCAGTTCTTC | CASSLGTDNNEQFF
NA | TRBJ1-5 | TRBV27 | TRBD1 | 14 | TGTGCCAGCAGTTTAAACAGGGGTGTTCAGCCCCAGCATTTT | CASSLNRGVQPQHF
NA | TRBJ1-4 | TRBV5-1 | TRBD1 | 14 | TGCGCCAGCAGCTTCGGGCAGGGGGGTGAAAAACTGTTTTTT | CASSFGQGGEKLFF
many | TRBJ2-2 | TRBV9 | NA | 16 | TGTGCCAGCAGCCCCAGCCCCGGGGGCCGTGGCGGGGAGCTGTTTTTT | CASSPSPGGRGGELFF
NA | TRBJ2-7 | TRBV5-5 | TRBD1 | 15 | TGTGCCAGCAGCCTGGACAGGGAGAGCTCCTACGAGCAGTACTTC | CASSLDRESSYEQYF
NA | TRBJ2-5 | TRBV24-1 | NA | 13 | TGTGCCACCAGTGATTTGGTCGAGGAGACCCAGTACTTC | CATSDLVEETQYF
many | TRBJ1-5 | TRBV7-2 | NA | 16 | TGTGCCAGCAGCTTAGGGGGATCCATATCCGGTCAGCCCCAGCATTTT | CASSLGGSISGQPQHF
NA | TRBJ2-1 | TRBV25-1 | NA | 13 | TGTGCCAGCAGTTCTCACCGGGACGCTGGGCAGTTCTTC | CASSSHRDAGQFF
once | TRBJ2-7 | TRBV2 | TRBD1 | 13 | TGTGCCAGCAGGACCGACCAGGGGGCCGAGCAGTACTTC | CASRTDQGAEQYF
NA | TRBJ2-7 | TRBV27 | NA | 14 | TGTGCCAGCAGTCACGGTGGCAGCTCCTACGAGCAGTACTTC | CASSHGGSSYEQYF
many | TRBJ2-1 | TRBV2 | NA | 14 | TGTGCCAGCAGTGTTCCGGTCTCCTACAATGAGCAGTTCTTC | CASSVPVSYNEQFF
NA | TRBJ1-1 | TRBV5-6 | NA | 13 | TGTGCCAGCAGCTTGACAGGATCCACTGAAGCTTTCTTT | CASSLTGSTEAFF
many | TRBJ2-7 | TRBV12-5 | NA | 14 | TGTGCTAGTGGTTTCGGTGGGGGGGCTCACGAGCAGTACTTC | CASGFGGGAHEQYF
many | TRBJ1-2 | TRBV12-3/TRBV12-4 | NA | 13 | TGTGCCAGCAGAGAGGACGGGCCCTATGGCTACACCTTC | CASREDGPYGYTF
few | TRBJ2-7 | TRBV30 | NA | 12 | TGTGCCTGGAGTCCCGGGACAAGTTTCCCGTACTTC | CAWSPGTSFPYF
many | TRBJ1-4 | TRBV4-2 | TRBD1 | 15 | TGTGCCAGCAGCCAAGCCGGGACAGAGAATGAAAAACTGTTTTTT | CASSQAGTENEKLFF
NA | TRBJ2-1 | TRBV4-2 | NA | 16 | TGTGCCAGCAGCCAAGAAACTGGGAGCTCCTACAATGAGCAGTTCTTC | CASSQETGSSYNEQFF
few | TRBJ2-2 | TRBV29-1 | TRBD2 | 13 | TGCAGCGTCCACGGGGGGTCGTCCGGGGAGCTGTTTTTT | CSVHGGSSGELFF
NA | TRBJ2-7 | TRBV11-2 | NA | 15 | TGTGCCAGCAGCTTAGTTCCGGGAGCGAGGGGAGAGCAGTACTTC | CASSLVPGARGEQYF
NA | TRBJ2-3 | TRBV9 | TRBD2 | 14 | TGTGCCAGCAGCGAGCCGGGGGGAAGAGATACGCAGTATTTT | CASSEPGGRDTQYF
many | TRBJ2-5 | TRBV4-1 | NA | 15 | TGCGCCAGCAGCCAAGTTTTCGCAGTACAAGAGACCCAGTACTTC | CASSQVFAVQETQYF
many | TRBJ2-3 | TRBV30 | NA | 14 | TGTGCCTGGAGTGTAAAGGACAGCACAGATACGCAGTATTTT | CAWSVKDSTDTQYF